Detailed here is one TCR beta chain. This entry comes from a study of vaccination and CD4 T cells after COVID-19. Study overall: Three convalescent patients gave samples at day 14 and days 161 to 241 post-vaccination.

TCRdb fed the PCR reads into MiXCR, producing one record per CDR3 protein. The sample lists around 31,000 distinct CDR3 sequences, more than 40% occurring once. Germline V CDR1 and CDR2: MNHEY, SMNVEV (reference sequence). Trimming took off 5 bases at V and 0 bases at J, with 17 bases between the two ends. This CDR3 is built from 17 residues. Documented time point: late sampling 161 to 241 days after vaccination in a few convalescent patients. The input for sequencing was CD4+ T cells from blood, taken about 7 months after SARS-CoV-2 vaccination. The sequence was obtained from a human donor who had recovered from COVID-19. V is TRBV27 and J is TRBJ2-1, with D tentatively TRBD1 or TRBD2 (5 bases each). CDR3 nucleotides: TGTGCCAGCAGTCCCTCCGGGGCCCTAAGCTCCTACAATGAGCAGTTCTTC. Protein product: CASSPSGALSSYNEQFF.